This entry is about one T cell receptor (beta chain). The sample comes from a study of blood T cell repertoires in COVID-19. Assay used: immunoSEQ multiplex PCR; TCRdb lists only in-frame clones, some missing. The table has about 360,000 clones, around 86% seen once; the top ten hold around 3%. The specimen was peripheral blood. This clonotype was obtained from a human donor in a cohort sampled during active COVID-19.

The CDR3 reads CASRAFYGYTF. CDR3 sequence (DNA): TGTGCCAGCAGGGCCTTCTATGGCTACACCTTC. This rearrangement joins TRBV28 to TRBJ1-2; D is undetermined. CDR1 MDHEN and CDR2 SYDVKM come from the germline V gene. Trimming took 6 bases from V and 4 from J, leaving 6 bases between them. The CDR3 is made up of 11 amino acids.